Below are 14 T cell receptor beta chains sequenced from a single sample in a study of early T cells in non-severe SARS-CoV-2 infection. Using its own MiXCR run on the 5' RACE reads, TCRdb lists one record per CDR3 protein. The sample carries under 70,000 distinct CDR3 sequences, about 12% recorded once. The sequencing input was whole blood. These receptors were obtained from an adult who was a healthcare worker with PCR-confirmed SARS-CoV-2 infection or an uninfected control (not recorded which).

The chain uses TRBV10-1 and TRBJ2-1, with no clear D. From germline, CDR1 is WNHNN and CDR2 SYGVQD (reference sequence). Trimming stripped 3 bases from V and 0 bases from J, with 18 bases between. The CDR3 is 18 amino acids. CDR3 sequence: CASSDSLRSSSSYNEQFF. The CDR3 DNA reads as TGCGCCAGCAGTGATTCTCTTAGGAGTTCGTCCTCCTACAATGAGCAGTTCTTC.

This clonotype was counted at least ten times. The CDR3 spells CASSLGQGATEAFF. The CDR3 coding sequence is TGCGCCAGCAGCTTAGGACAGGGGGCGACTGAAGCTTTCTTT. The V call is TRBV5-1, the J call TRBJ1-1; TRBD1 matches 11 bases. The germline gives CDR1 SGHRS, CDR2 YFSETQ. V shed 2 bases, J shed 5 bases, and the junction held 2 bases outside the gene matches. This CDR3 comprises 14 residues.

This clonotype appeared many times. The chain joins TRBV21-1 to TRBJ1-5; whether TRBD1, the table's D call, matches the DNA was not checked. TRBV21-1 is noted as a pseudogene. This CDR3 has 13 amino acids. The CDR3 bases are TGTGCCTACCGAACAGGTGGCAATCAGCCCCAGCATTTT. Amino acids: CAYRTGGNQPQHF.

The chain has TRBV7-9 and TRBJ1-4; possibly TRBD1 for D (6 bases). This CDR3 region has 14 residues. Per the germline V gene, CDR1 is SEHNR and CDR2 is FQNEAQ (reference sequence). The V and J ends lost 5 bases and 13 bases respectively, with 20 bases between them. CDR3 bases: TGTGCCAGCAGCCCCTGGGGGGCCGGGGGCGGACTGTTTTTT. Translating gives CASSPWGAGGGLFF. Combining the CDR3 with reference TRBV7-9 and TRBJ1-4 gives the whole variable domain DTGVSQNPRHKITKRGQNVTFRCDPISEHNRLYWYRQTLGQGPEFLTYFQNEAQLEKSRLLSDRFSAERPKGSFSTLEIQRTEQGDSAMYLCASSPWGAGGGLFFGSGTQLSVL.

The V gene is TRBV11-3, the J gene TRBJ2-1; perhaps TRBD1 as D (6 bases). Trimming removed 7 bases from V and 4 bases from J, with 14 bases in between. The CDR3 extends over 14 amino acids. Germline V gene data show CDR1 as SGHNT and CDR2 as YENEEA. The CDR3 loop reads CASTSDRIYNEQFF. Written as DNA, the CDR3 is TGTGCCAGCACCTCCGACAGGATTTACAATGAGCAGTTCTTC.

This clonotype was detected ten times or more. The chain has TRBV27 and TRBJ2-1, with D unclear. The CDR3 length is 11 residues. CDR1 and CDR2 (germline): MNHEY, SMNVEV (reference sequence). Trimming took off 7 bases at V and 3 bases at J, with 4 bases between the two ends. This CDR3 reads CASMDYNEQFF. CDR3 in DNA: TGTGCCAGCATGGACTACAATGAGCAGTTCTTC.

This clonotype was detected ten times or more. This chain links TRBV24-1 with TRBJ1-2; TRBD1 might be the D (5 bases). The CDR3 consists of 15 residues. The ends were cut back, 3 bases at V and 8 bases at J, with 18 bases in the middle. In germline, CDR1 is KGHDR, CDR2 SFDVKD. CDR3 nucleotides: TGTGCCACCAGTGATGCTGGGACGTCCGGTTTCGGCTACACCTTC. This encodes CATSDAGTSGFGYTF.

About this clonotype: A much larger clone sits a single nucleotide away, making a read error possible. The chain uses TRBV10-3 and TRBJ1-4; TRBD1 matches at 8 bases. Trimming took 7 bases from V and 7 from J; bases not matched to a gene: 5. Germline CDR1 and CDR2: ENHRY and SYGVKD. CDR3 length: 13 residues. This CDR3 reads CAINDRGGEKLFF. CDR3 DNA: TGTGCCATCAATGACAGGGGAGGTGAAAAACTGTTTTTT.

The chain employs TRBV9 and TRBJ2-1; 10 bases are shared with TRBD2. Per germline, CDR1 SGDLS and CDR2 YYNGEE. The CDR3 contains 16 residues. The V segment lost 0 bases and the J segment 3 bases; nucleotides outside the gene matches: 3. CDR3 region: CASSVELAGNYNEQFF. The DNA for the CDR3 is TGTGCCAGCAGCGTAGAACTAGCGGGGAACTACAATGAGCAGTTCTTC.

This clonotype was recorded many times. The chain carries TRBV7-2 and TRBJ1-2, with D perhaps TRBD1 (5 bases). The CDR3 spans 15 residues. Germline CDR1 and CDR2: SGHTA and FQGNSA. Trimming stripped 5 bases from V and 8 bases from J, with 21 bases between. The CDR3 is CASSLNGGVSYGYTF. CDR3 in DNA: TGTGCCAGCAGCCTCAATGGGGGTGTATCTTACGGCTACACCTTC. The variable domain in full, completed from reference TRBV7-2 and TRBJ1-2, reads GAGVSQSPSNKVTEKGKDVELRCDPISGHTALYWYRQSLGQGLEFLIYFQGNSAPDKSGLPSDRFSAERTGGSVSTLTIQRTQQEDSAVYLCASSLNGGVSYGYTFGSGTRLTVV.

In this sample, this clonotype turned up many times. The rearrangement links TRBV7-2 to TRBJ2-6; D not resolved. The germline V gene has CDR1 SGHTA and CDR2 FQGNSA. The CDR3 extends over 14 amino acids. Deletions cut 3 bases from V and 4 bases from J, with 7 bases between. The CDR3 is CASSFARGANVLTF. In nucleotides, the CDR3 is TGTGCCAGCAGCTTCGCCAGGGGGGCCAACGTCCTGACTTTC.

This clonotype was seen more than once but under ten times. V usage is TRBV7-9 and J usage is TRBJ2-5; D is undetermined. CDR1 is SEHNR, CDR2 FQNEAQ, per germline (reference sequence). Between the trimmed V and J ends, which lost 5 bases and 0 bases, there was a span of 10 bases. This CDR3 is 14 amino acids long. CDR3 residues: CASSPDGYQETQYF. The CDR3 nucleotides are TGTGCCAGCAGCCCAGACGGCTACCAAGAGACCCAGTACTTC.

This clonotype was found many times. The gene calls are TRBV14 and TRBJ1-1; the D gene is possibly TRBD1 (6 bases). The CDR3 loop spans 14 amino acids. From germline, CDR1 is SGHDN and CDR2 FVKESK. The V gene lost 1 base and the J gene lost 4 bases, with 10 bases spanning the gap. The CDR3 spells CASSQVGGLTEAFF. DNA of the CDR3: TGTGCCAGCAGCCAAGTAGGGGGTCTCACTGAAGCTTTCTTT.

The CDR3 is CAWARQGGNEQYF. The CDR3 nucleotides read TGTGCCTGGGCCAGACAGGGTGGGAACGAGCAGTACTTC. The rearrangement joins TRBV30 to TRBJ2-7; 7 bases align to TRBD1. This CDR3 contains 13 residues. With 5 bases clipped from V and 5 bases from J, the junction kept 9 bases outside the gene matches. Germline V lookup: CDR1 GTSNPN, CDR2 SVGIG (reference sequence). The variable domain in full, with the rest retrieved from reference TRBV30 and TRBJ2-7, is SQTIHQWPATLVQPVGSPLSLECTVEGTSNPNLYWYRQAAGRGLQLLFYSVGIGQISSEVPQNLSASRPQDRQFILSSKKLLLSDSGFYLCAWARQGGNEQYFGPGTRLTVT.